The sample holds a few counts of the clone carrying this TCR beta chain. Its matching antigen is unknown. This record belongs to a study of response to subunit inactivated influenza vaccine. Study-wide results and limits: There was a suggestion from the authors that each seasonal influenza vaccination recruits few new T cells.

TCRdb independently ran MiXCR on the RT-PCR reads; one entry per CDR3 protein. The table records about 620,000 distinct CDR3 sequences, about 12% of them present only once. Trimming shortened V by 0 bases and J by 6 bases, and 7 bases separated the two germline ends. Germline V gene lookup returns CDR1 MNHEY and CDR2 SVGAGI. CDR3 length: 13 amino acids. V gene TRBV6-5 combines with J gene TRBJ2-3, with D hard to call. The starting material was PBMCs from blood, obtained on the day of vaccination. The TCR originated in a middle-aged man who received an inactivated influenza vaccine. CDR3 bases: TGTGCCAGCAGTTACTCCCTAGGGGATACGCAGTATTTT. Translating it yields CASSYSLGDTQYF.